This T cell receptor beta chain was profiled in a study of technical replicates of blood from a handful of donors. Germline CDR1 SGHDT, CDR2 YYEEEE. The CDR3 runs 16 residues. V was pared by 4 bases and J by 5 bases, with 8 bases of the junction left unmatched. Measured with immunoSEQ multiplex PCR; TCRdb has only the in-frame clones, and not every one. The profile covers tens of thousands of clones, with roughly 90% appearing a single time and 0.2% to 0.25% taken by the ten largest. This chain joins TRBV5-6 and TRBJ2-2, with 10 bases fitting TRBD2. This clonotype was sampled from a human donor in good health. What was sequenced was T cells isolated from PBMCs. The CDR3 spells CASSEAGGLRTGELFF. CDR3 in DNA: TGTGCCAGCAGCGAAGCGGGGGGGCTTCGGACCGGGGAGCTGTTTTTT.